A selection of T cell receptor beta chains follows, all from one sample in a study of patients and donors after allogeneic stem cell transplantation. TCRdb recomputed calls from the RT-PCR reads with MiXCR, one row per CDR3 protein. The repertoire consists of about 410,000 distinct CDR3 sequences, with about a sixth occurring once and the leading ten covering around 7.9%. Sequences were obtained from blood, either unsorted or a sorted T cell fraction (not recorded which). Receptor source: a human donor who was either an allogeneic HSCT recipient or a stem cell or donor lymphocyte infusion donor (not recorded which). It is not recorded whose cells these are; they may come from a transplant donor. Both conserved end residues are part of each CDR3. Expanded clones get a size class; other rows say once, few or many, or leave the size out.

CAISDNSGGTDTQYF,NA,TRBV10-3
CATQSGQKVSYEQYF,NA,TRBV6-1
CSARDRGNYAEAFF,many,TRBV29-1
CASSGLTGVYGYTF,NA,TRBV5-1
CASSADSYPGELFF,few,TRBV7-9
CASKVSSGTPSGEQYF,NA,TRBV5-1
CASSSGGARDTQYF,few,TRBV19
CASGQGARLAKNIQYF,NA,TRBV11-3
CASRSRTGTDTQYF,few,TRBV18
CASSQEAGPGELFF,many,TRBV4-1
CAISALPFDRAEAFF,NA,TRBV10-3
CASSYSGRAGEEETQYF,NA,TRBV6-2/TRBV6-3
CASSQHRVLNTGELFF,NA,TRBV4-3
CASSRGGREQPQHF,few,TRBV6-1
CASSQVDSGGYEQCF,NA,TRBV4-1
CSVEGIGRAYNEQFF,NA,TRBV29-1
CASIQEWTDNSPLHF,many,TRBV2
CASSAGGRETQYF,few,TRBV5-1
CATSRDFQRSYEQYF,few,TRBV15
CASSLTQSSPLHF,NA,TRBV7-2
CASSPRTGANEKLFF,NA,TRBV12-3/TRBV12-4
CSVSGGGRGTEAFF,few,TRBV29-1
CASSFSGASYEQYF,many,TRBV12-3/TRBV12-4
CAWSVSVDTQYF,NA,TRBV30